This T cell receptor (beta chain) came from a study of OX40 agonist ivuxolimab in advanced cancers. Whole-study findings and limits: Low normalized T-cell clonal expansion was additionally recorded for some nonresponders.

TCRdb keeps only in-frame clones here, not all; method: immunoSEQ multiplex PCR. The table has around 40,000 clones, approximately 86% seen once. As regards this clone: Its target is unknown.

Germline CDR1 and CDR2: SGHAT and FQNNGV. J lost 4 bases, V lost 6 bases, and 8 bases had no gene match. The CDR3 length is 15 residues. This rearrangement joins TRBV11-2 to TRBJ2-5; 10 bases align to TRBD1. The sample in question was CD4+ or CD8+ T cells sorted from blood, obtained in a trial of the OX40 agonist ivuxolimab. The source of this sequence is an adult with an advanced solid tumor such as melanoma, head and neck, liver or kidney cancer. This CDR3 reads CASRRGTGEAETQYF. The CDR3 DNA sequence: TGTGCCAGCAGGAGAGGGACAGGGGAGGCAGAGACCCAGTACTTC. Full variable domain (missing parts from reference TRBV11-2 and TRBJ2-5): EAGVAQSPRYKIIEKRQSVAFWCNPISGHATLYWYQQILGQGPKLLIQFQNNGVVDDSQLPKDRFSAERLKGVDSTLKIQPAKLEDSAVYLCASRRGTGEAETQYFGPGTRLLVL.